Listed here is a single T cell receptor (beta chain). The sample originates from a study of T cell changes during pregnancy in multiple sclerosis. Germline CDR1 and CDR2: SGHVS and FQNEAQ. The ends lost 4 bases at V and 4 bases at J; junction bases unmatched: 15. The CDR3 contains 17 residues. Clones were read by immunoSEQ multiplex PCR, and TCRdb kept only the in-frame ones, dropping some. The sample lists around 100,000 clones; roughly 90% were seen once. The TCR was taken from a female donor with multiple sclerosis, enrolled in a pregnancy study. The material sequenced was peripheral blood, taken after pregnancy. The gene calls are TRBV7-8 and TRBJ2-7; TRBD2 matches at 8 bases. The CDR3 DNA reads TGTGCCAGCAGCTCACCCTCCCTGGCGCGGGGGGCGTACGAGCAGTACTTC. Amino acids: CASSSPSLARGAYEQYF.